The sequence of this T cell receptor (beta chain) was determined in a study of spatial heterogeneity in lung cancer. Notes on the study in general: Tumor T-cell coverage was an estimated 7% or so for alpha and approximately 12% for beta chains. Ubiquitous and regional nonsynonymous mutations were each tracked by the matching count of ubiquitous or regional expanded TCRs. Counts of expanded alpha and beta TCRs within tumors tracked the tumor nonsynonymous mutation count.

This clonotype has a count of ten or more. Its antigen is undetermined. The junction had 6 bases not matched to a gene; V was cut back by 3 bases and J by 0 bases. This CDR3 has 16 amino acids. Per germline, CDR1 SGHDT and CDR2 YYEEEE. Via MiXCR, TCRdb re-called the 5' RACE reads, giving one row per CDR3 protein. The repertoire has 15,000 to 20,000 distinct CDR3 sequences, more than 5.5% of them found once; the top ten carry approximately 3.5%. Time point indicated: sample taken at primary tumor resection. The input material, whole RNA from tumor, nontumor lung or frozen PBMC, was sequenced unsorted. The TCR originated in a female donor with early-stage non-small cell lung cancer. The input for sequencing was lung tumor tissue, taken at surgery. The chain uses TRBV5-6 and TRBJ2-1; 7 nucleotides match TRBD2. The CDR3 region is CASSSTTSASYNEQFF. CDR3 in DNA: TGTGCCAGCAGCTCCACAACTAGCGCCTCCTACAATGAGCAGTTCTTC.